What follows are 8 T cell receptor beta chains derived from one specimen sequenced in a study of early T cells in non-severe SARS-CoV-2 infection (dated by TCRdb to about 2021). The receptor library was made with 5' RACE. The sample was run on a NextSeq 500. The raw public data were reprocessed by TCRdb itself: fastp quality trimming at Q25, MiXCR clonotype calling, in-frame beta chains only. Merged by CDR3 protein, the rows form single entries marked with the most common genes and DNA. This sample gives under 140,000 distinct CDR3 sequences in total; 10% to 15% of them show up just once. The ten largest account for around 4% of the sample. Sequencing was performed on whole blood, taken at baseline. These receptors were taken from an adult who was a healthcare worker with PCR-confirmed SARS-CoV-2 infection or an uninfected control (not recorded which).

This clonotype was seen a handful of times. V usage is TRBV30 and J usage is TRBJ1-1; D unclear. Trimming pared 0 bases from V and 11 bases from J, leaving 10 bases between. The CDR3 consists of 11 residues. Germline CDR1 and CDR2: GTSNPN and SVGIG (reference sequence). The CDR3 DNA is TGTGCCTGGAGTGTACGGTTCGAGGCTTTCTTT. Amino acid sequence: CAWSVRFEAFF.

This clonotype was observed a handful of times. This chain joins TRBV5-6 and TRBJ1-3; 7 bases agree with TRBD1. CDR1 is SGHDT, CDR2 YYEEEE, per germline. Trimming cost V 0 bases and J 4 bases; bases outside gene matches: 4. The CDR3 is 15 residues long. CDR3 in DNA: TGTGCCAGCAGCTTGGTAGCGACAGGGGGAAACACCATATATTTT. Its protein is CASSLVATGGNTIYF.

A few counts support this clonotype. This rearrangement joins TRBV18 to TRBJ2-5; 12 nucleotides align to TRBD2. The germline V gene encodes CDR1 KGHSH and CDR2 LQKENI. V lost 0 bases to trimming and J lost 2 bases; unmatched junction nucleotides: 4. The CDR3 covers 17 residues. Here the CDR3 reads CASSPPPGLAGQETQYF. The CDR3, as DNA: TGTGCCAGCTCACCACCCCCCGGACTAGCGGGGCAAGAGACCCAGTACTTC.

This clonotype has more than one count but fewer than ten. The chain couples TRBV6-4 to TRBJ2-7; D gene ambiguous. This CDR3 has 12 residues. Germline lookup yields CDR1 MRHNA and CDR2 SNTAGT. V lost 7 bases and J lost 0, with 7 bases in between. The CDR3 region has the DNA TGTGCCAGCATGTCGAGCTCCTACGAGCAGTACTTC. Its translation: CASMSSSYEQYF.

This clonotype showed up many times. The genes are TRBV20-1 and TRBJ1-4; the D gene is possibly TRBD1 (6 bases). This CDR3 contains 15 residues. Germline V gene data show CDR1 as DFQATT and CDR2 as SNEGSKA (reference sequence). Trimming removed 1 base from V and 7 bases from J, with 16 bases in between. In DNA form, the CDR3 reads TGCAGTGCTAGAGTTGAGCAGGGGCTAAGTGAAAAACTGTTTTTT. Protein: CSARVEQGLSEKLFF.

The rearrangement uses TRBV29-1 and TRBJ1-1, with 7 bases matching TRBD1. V was clipped by 7 bases and J by 1 base; unmatched bases: 3. Germline V gives CDR1 SQVTM, CDR2 ANQGSEA. The CDR3 covers 12 residues. Here the CDR3 DNA reads TGCAGCGCCGGGACAGCGAACACTGAAGCTTTCTTT. It specifies CSAGTANTEAFF.

The sample holds many counts of this clonotype. The chain's CDR3 is CSASLGSGTEAFF. CDR3 nucleotides: TGCAGTGCTAGTTTAGGGTCGGGAACTGAAGCTTTCTTT. This rearrangement joins TRBV20-1 to TRBJ1-1; D is ambiguous. The CDR3 sequence is 13 residues long. Germline V gene data show CDR1 as DFQATT and CDR2 as SNEGSKA (reference sequence). V shed 3 bases and J shed 5 bases, with 13 bases lying between them.

This clonotype was seen a handful of times. The V gene is TRBV7-2, the J gene TRBJ2-2; 7 bases agree with TRBD1. Germline assignment: CDR1 SGHTA and CDR2 FQGNSA. Germline trimming cut 5 bases from V and 2 bases from J; bases unmatched to any gene: 8. The CDR3 runs 16 residues. CDR3 loop: CASSRARGGNTGELFF. CDR3 DNA: TGTGCCAGCAGCCGGGCCCGAGGGGGCAACACCGGGGAGCTGTTTTTT.